The clone carrying this T cell receptor (beta chain) has a count of ten or more. According to the study, genomic DNA was the template for TCR beta VDJ and CDR3 profiling. TCRdb re-analysed the reads in MiXCR, keeping a single row per CDR3 protein. This sample yields 150,000 to 200,000 distinct CDR3 sequences, of which less than 60% are seen a single time; about 2% belongs to the top ten. The data are from a study of CD8+CD57+ T cells in acquired aplastic anemia. Study details: DNA from sorted CD4+ and CD8+ cells averaged approximately 3.2 ug.

Patients picked for sequencing had shown CD8+CD57+ cell expansion detected by flow cytometry. The patients, all of them, had severe acquired aplastic anemia. This TCR came from a human donor with aplastic anemia. Material: sorted CD4+, CD8+, or CD8+CD57+ T cells (not recorded which) from PBMCs.

This CDR3 reads CASRGTSGTTDFYEQYF. Here the CDR3 DNA reads TGTGCCAGCAGAGGTACTAGCGGGACTACTGATTTCTACGAGCAGTACTTC. V is TRBV11-2 and J is TRBJ2-7, with 10 bases identical to TRBD2. Germline assignment: CDR1 SGHAT and CDR2 FQNNGV. This CDR3 is built from 17 residues. The ends lost 6 bases at V and 3 bases at J; junction bases unmatched: 14.